This entry is about one T cell receptor (beta chain). No antigen is known for it. CDR3 length: 12 amino acids. Trimming left V 1 base short and J 7 bases short, with 10 bases between. The germline V gene encodes CDR1 SQVTM and CDR2 ANQGSEA. This sample was included in a study of CD8+ T cells in alopecia areata. The wider study: Treated patients were given 5 to 10 mg oral tofacitinib twice daily.

Described treatment: oral pan-JAK inhibitor, 5-10 mg twice daily. General study points: TCR sharing across patients was less clear than in mice, possibly HLA-related. Lesional scalp displayed greater clonality than normal scalp, most notably in alopecia totalis/universalis.

RNA extraction and reverse transcription yielded cDNA as sequencing template. The protocol was immunoSEQ multiplex PCR, while the TCRdb copy is restricted to in-frame clones and leaves out a portion. The data show about 160,000 clones, around three fifths seen once. Source: CD4+ T cells sorted from blood, taken at week 24, from a patient treated with tofacitinib. The chain employs TRBV29-1 and TRBJ1-1, with no clear D. This TCR was recovered from a human donor with alopecia areata. CDR3 bases: TGCAGCGTTGAAGGCAGGCACGTTGAAGCTTTCTTT. It yields the protein CSVEGRHVEAFF. The complete variable domain, with remaining parts taken from reference TRBV29-1 and TRBJ1-1, reads SAVISQKPSRDICQRGTSLTIQCQVDSQVTMMFWYRQQPGQSLTLIATANQGSEATYESGFVIDKFPISRPNLTFSTLTVSNMSPEDSSIYLCSVEGRHVEAFFGQGTRLTVV.